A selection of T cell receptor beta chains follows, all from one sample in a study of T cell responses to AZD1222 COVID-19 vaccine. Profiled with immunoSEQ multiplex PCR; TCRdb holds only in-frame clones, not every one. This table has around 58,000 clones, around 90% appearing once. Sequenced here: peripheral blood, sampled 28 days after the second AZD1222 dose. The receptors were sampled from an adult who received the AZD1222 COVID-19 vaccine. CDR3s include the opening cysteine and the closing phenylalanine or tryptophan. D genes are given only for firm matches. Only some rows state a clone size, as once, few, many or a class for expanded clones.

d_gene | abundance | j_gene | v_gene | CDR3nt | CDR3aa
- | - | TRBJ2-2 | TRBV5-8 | TGTGCCAGCAGTCAGACAGGACTGAACACCGGGGAGCTGTTTTTT | CASSQTGLNTGELFF
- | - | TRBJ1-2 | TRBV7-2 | TGTGCCAGCAGCGCCAGGGGTGGTTATGGCTACACCTTC | CASSARGGYGYTF
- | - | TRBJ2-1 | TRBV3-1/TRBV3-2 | TGTGCCAGCAGCCAAGATTCCGGAGGGGCCTACAATGAGCAGTTCTTC | CASSQDSGGAYNEQFF
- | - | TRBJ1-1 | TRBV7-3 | TGTGCCAGCAGCCCGGGTACAGGGAGTACTGAAGCTTTCTTT | CASSPGTGSTEAFF
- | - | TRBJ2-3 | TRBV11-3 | TGTGCCAGCAGCCCTACCACAGATACGCAGTATTTT | CASSPTTDTQYF
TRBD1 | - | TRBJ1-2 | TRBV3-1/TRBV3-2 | TGTGCCAGCAGCCAAGAAGGGGGCGGCCGAGGCTACACCTTC | CASSQEGGGRGYTF
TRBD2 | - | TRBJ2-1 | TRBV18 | TGTGCCAGCTCACCCGGGGGGAGTGAGCAGTTCTTC | CASSPGGSEQFF
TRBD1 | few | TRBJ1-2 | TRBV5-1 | TGCGCCAGCAGCTTGGGTCATCGGGACAGTTCCTATGGCTACACCTTC | CASSLGHRDSSYGYTF
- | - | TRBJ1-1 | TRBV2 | TGTGCCAGCAGTCGACAGACGAACACTGAAGCTTTCTTT | CASSRQTNTEAFF
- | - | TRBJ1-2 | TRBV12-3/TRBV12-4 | TGTGCCAGCAGTGGCGGACTTAACTATGGCTACACCTTC | CASSGGLNYGYTF
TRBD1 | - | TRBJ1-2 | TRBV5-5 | TGTGCCAGCAGCTCCAACCCCAGGGGGACTGGAGCTAACTATGGCTACACCTTC | CASSSNPRGTGANYGYTF
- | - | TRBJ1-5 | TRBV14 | TGTGCCAGCAGCGTCGGACAGTATCAGCCCCAGCATTTT | CASSVGQYQPQHF
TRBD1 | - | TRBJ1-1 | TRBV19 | TGTGCCAGTACCCCCCTAGACAGGGTGAACACTGAAGCTTTCTTT | CASTPLDRVNTEAFF
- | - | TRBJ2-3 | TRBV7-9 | TGTGCCAGCAGCACCCCTAGGGGGGGACTCACAGATACGCAGTATTTT | CASSTPRGGLTDTQYF
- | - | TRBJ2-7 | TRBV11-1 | TGTGCCAGCAGCTTAGCGACGGCTACGGGCGAGCAGTACTTC | CASSLATATGEQYF
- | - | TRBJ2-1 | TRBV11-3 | TGTGCCAGCATTCCTGAGGGGAATTACAATGAGCAGTTCTTC | CASIPEGNYNEQFF
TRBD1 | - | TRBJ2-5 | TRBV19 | TGTGCCAGTAGCCCCGGACAGGGGTGGCAGACCCAGTACTTC | CASSPGQGWQTQYF